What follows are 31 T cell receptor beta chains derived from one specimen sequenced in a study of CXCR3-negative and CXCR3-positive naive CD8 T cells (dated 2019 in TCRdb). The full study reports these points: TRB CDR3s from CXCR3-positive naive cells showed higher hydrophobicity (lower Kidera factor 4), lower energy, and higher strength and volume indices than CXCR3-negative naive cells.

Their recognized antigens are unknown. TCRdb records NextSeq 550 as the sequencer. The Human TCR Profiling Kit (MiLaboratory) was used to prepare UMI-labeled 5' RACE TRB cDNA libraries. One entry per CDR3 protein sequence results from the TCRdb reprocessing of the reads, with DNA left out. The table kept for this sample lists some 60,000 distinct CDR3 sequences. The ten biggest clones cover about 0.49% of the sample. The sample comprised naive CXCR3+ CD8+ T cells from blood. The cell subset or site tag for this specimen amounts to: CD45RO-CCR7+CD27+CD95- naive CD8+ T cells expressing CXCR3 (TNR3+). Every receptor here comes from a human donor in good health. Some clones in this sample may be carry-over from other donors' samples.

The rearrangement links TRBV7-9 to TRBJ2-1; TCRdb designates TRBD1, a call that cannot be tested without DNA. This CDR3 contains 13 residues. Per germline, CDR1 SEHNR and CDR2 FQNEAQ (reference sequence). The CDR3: CASTLGPGDEQFF.

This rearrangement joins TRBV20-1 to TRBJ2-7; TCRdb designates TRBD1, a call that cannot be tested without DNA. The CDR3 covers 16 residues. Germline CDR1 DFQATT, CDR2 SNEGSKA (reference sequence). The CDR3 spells CSAIPTAGTGRDEQYF.

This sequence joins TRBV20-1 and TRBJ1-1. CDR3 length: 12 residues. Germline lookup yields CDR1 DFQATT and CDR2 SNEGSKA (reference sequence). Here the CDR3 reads CSAPAGGTEAFF.

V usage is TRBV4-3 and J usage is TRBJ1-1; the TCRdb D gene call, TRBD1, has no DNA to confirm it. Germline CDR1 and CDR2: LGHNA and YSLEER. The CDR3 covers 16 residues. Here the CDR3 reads CASSQDSTGPSTEAFF.

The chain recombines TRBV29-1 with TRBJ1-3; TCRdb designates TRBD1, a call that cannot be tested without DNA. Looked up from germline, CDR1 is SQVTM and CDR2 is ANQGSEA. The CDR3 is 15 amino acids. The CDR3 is CSVVPTGDSGNTIYF.

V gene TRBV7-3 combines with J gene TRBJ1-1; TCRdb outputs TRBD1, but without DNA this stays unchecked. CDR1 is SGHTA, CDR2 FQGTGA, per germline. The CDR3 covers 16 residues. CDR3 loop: CASSLTRTGPNTEAFF.

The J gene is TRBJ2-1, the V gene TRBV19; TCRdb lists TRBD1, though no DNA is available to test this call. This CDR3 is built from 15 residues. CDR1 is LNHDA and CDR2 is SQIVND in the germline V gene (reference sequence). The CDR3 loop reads CASSPGTFFRNEQFF.

The CDR3 sequence is CASSPRPPGTSGYEQYF. The gene calls are TRBV6-2 or TRBV6-3 and TRBJ2-7; the D gene TCRdb calls, TRBD2, cannot be checked with no DNA. CDR1 and CDR2 from the germline V gene are MNHEY and SVGEGT. The length of the CDR3 is 17 residues.

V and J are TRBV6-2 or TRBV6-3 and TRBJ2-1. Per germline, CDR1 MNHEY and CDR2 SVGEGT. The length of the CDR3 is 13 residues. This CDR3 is CASSLLLHNEQFF.

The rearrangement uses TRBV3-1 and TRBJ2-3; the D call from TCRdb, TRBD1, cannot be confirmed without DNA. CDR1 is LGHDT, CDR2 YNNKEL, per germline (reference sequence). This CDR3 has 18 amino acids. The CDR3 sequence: CASSQDFFRDLSTDTQYF.

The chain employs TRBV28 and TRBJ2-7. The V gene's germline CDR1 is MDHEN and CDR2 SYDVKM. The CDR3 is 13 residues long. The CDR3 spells CASSFQVSYEQYF.

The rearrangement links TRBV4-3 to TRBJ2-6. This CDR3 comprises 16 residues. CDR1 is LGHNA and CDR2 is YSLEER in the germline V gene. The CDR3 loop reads CASSQEIGSGANVLTF.

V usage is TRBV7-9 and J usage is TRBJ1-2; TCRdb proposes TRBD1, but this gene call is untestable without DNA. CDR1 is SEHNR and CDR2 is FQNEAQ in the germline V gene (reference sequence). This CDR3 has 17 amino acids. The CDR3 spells CASSPQAGVGTEKGYTF.

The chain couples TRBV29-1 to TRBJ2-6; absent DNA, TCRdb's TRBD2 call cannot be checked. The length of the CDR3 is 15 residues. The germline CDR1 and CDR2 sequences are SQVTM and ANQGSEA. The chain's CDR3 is CSVDGGVSGANVLTF.

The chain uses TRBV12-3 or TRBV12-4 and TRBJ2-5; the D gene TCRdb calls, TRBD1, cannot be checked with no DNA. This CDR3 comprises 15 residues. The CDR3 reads CASSSGQGVMETQYF.

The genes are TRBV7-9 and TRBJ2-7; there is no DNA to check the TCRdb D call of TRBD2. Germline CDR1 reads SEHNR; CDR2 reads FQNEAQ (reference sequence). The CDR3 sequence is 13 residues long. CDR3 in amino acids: CASSHGSEIEQYF.

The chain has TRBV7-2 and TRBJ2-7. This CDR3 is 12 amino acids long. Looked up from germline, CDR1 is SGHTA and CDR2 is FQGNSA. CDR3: CASTLEDQEQYF.

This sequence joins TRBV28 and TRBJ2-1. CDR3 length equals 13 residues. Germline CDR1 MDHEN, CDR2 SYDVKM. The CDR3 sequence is CASRVGSYNEQFF. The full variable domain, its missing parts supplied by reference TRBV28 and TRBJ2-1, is DVKVTQSSRYLVKRTGEKVFLECVQDMDHENMFWYRQDPGLGLRLIYFSYDVKMKEKGDIPEGYSVSREKKERFSLILESASTNQTSMYLCASRVGSYNEQFFGPGTRLTVL.

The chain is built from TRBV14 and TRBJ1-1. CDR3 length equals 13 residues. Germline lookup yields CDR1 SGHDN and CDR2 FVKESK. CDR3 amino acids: CASSQGANTEAFF.

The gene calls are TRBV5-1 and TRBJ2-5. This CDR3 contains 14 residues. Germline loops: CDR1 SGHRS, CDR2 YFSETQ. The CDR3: CASSLVENQETQYF.

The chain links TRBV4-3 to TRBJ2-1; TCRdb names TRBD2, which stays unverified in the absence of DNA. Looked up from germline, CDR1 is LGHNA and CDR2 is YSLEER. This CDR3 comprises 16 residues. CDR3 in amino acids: CASSSTTAGPSNEQFF.

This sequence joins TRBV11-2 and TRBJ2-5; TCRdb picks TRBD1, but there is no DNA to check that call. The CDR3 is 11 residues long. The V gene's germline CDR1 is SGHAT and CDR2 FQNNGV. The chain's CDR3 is CASSLGTGPSF.

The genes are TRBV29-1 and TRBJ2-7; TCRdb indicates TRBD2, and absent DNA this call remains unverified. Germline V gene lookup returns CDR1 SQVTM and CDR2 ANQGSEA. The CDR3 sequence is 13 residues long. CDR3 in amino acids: CSVEEEALDEQYF.

CDR3 amino acids: CASSDPDLGQFF. The chain recombines TRBV6-4 with TRBJ2-1. The CDR3 runs 12 residues. Germline V lookup: CDR1 MRHNA, CDR2 SNTAGT.

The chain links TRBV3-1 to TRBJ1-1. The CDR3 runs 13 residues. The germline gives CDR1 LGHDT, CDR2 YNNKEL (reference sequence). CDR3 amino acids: CASSHEVNTEAFF.

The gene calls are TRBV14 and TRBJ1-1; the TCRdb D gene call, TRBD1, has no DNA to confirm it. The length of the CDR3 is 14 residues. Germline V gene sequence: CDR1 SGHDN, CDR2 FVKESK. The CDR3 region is CASSQDTGYTEAFF.

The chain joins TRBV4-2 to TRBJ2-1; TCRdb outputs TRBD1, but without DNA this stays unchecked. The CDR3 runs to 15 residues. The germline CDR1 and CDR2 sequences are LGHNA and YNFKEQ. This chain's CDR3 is CASSPSAGATPEQFF.

The CDR3 loop is CASSPGTGSMFQETQYF. The chain is built from TRBV7-2 and TRBJ2-5; TCRdb lists TRBD1, though no DNA is available to test this call. From germline, CDR1 is SGHTA and CDR2 FQGNSA. CDR3 length equals 17 residues.

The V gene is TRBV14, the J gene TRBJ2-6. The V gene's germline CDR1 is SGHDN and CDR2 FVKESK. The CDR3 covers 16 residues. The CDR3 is CASSQPRASGANVLTF.

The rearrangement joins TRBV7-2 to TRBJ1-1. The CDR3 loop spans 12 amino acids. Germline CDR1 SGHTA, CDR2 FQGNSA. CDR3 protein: CASSLGLAEAFF.

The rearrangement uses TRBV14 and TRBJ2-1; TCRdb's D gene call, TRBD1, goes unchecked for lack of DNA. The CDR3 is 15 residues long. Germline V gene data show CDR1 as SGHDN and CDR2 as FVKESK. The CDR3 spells CASSQAPGSYNEQFF.